The source of this TCR beta chain is a study of T cell changes during pregnancy in multiple sclerosis. Per germline, CDR1 SQVTM and CDR2 ANQGSEA. This CDR3 is built from 13 residues. V gave up 8 bases and J gave up 7 bases; unmatched junction bases: 11. Clones were read by immunoSEQ multiplex PCR, and TCRdb kept only the in-frame ones, dropping some. The data show roughly 13,000 clones, 90% to 95% seen once. This specimen was peripheral blood, taken in the second trimester of pregnancy. The chain recombines TRBV29-1 with TRBJ1-2, with 9 nucleotides matching TRBD1. The receptor was derived from a female donor in good health, enrolled as a control in a pregnancy study. Here the CDR3 DNA reads TGCAGCTTCTTTTTGGGACAGGGCTTTGGCTACACCTTC. Its protein is CSFFLGQGFGYTF.